The T cell receptor (beta chain) described here comes from a study of cytomegalovirus exposure and HLA in healthy donors. Study-level points and caveats: A later examination showed that TCR association rates differed by HLA locus, with DRB1 most and HLA-C fewest.

Concerning this clone itself: Its antigen is not identified.

PCR involved 60 Vbeta and 13 Jbeta primers. The assay was immunoSEQ multiplex PCR, and TCRdb's table has in-frame clones only and misses some. The sample includes about 39,000 clones. Germline V gene lookup returns CDR1 MNHEY and CDR2 SMNVEV (reference sequence). V lost 7 bases and J lost 2, with 9 bases in between. The CDR3 runs to 13 residues. The sequenced material came from PBMCs. The chain couples TRBV27 to TRBJ1-5; D uncertain. This clonotype was obtained from a woman in her 30s in good health and CMV-seropositive. CDR3 bases: TGTGCCAGCACTACTGGAGGCAATCAGCCCCAGCATTTT. It translates to CASTTGGNQPQHF.